The 4 T cell receptor beta chains presented below share a single source sample, sequenced in a study of blood T cell repertoires in COVID-19. Produced via immunoSEQ multiplex PCR; TCRdb's table is partial and in-frame only. The sample lists about 210,000 clones, around nine tenths occurring once. The sequencing input was peripheral blood. These receptors were obtained from a middle-aged woman with acute or convalescent COVID-19.

V usage is TRBV14 and J usage is TRBJ2-5; a possible D gene is TRBD2 (7 bases). The CDR3 loop spans 17 amino acids. The germline CDR1 and CDR2 sequences are SGHDN and FVKESK. V lost 4 bases and J lost 5, with 23 bases in between. Written as DNA, the CDR3 is TGTGCCAGCAGCCCAGGTTTGCCCGGGGGGCTGCGGGAGACCCAGTACTTC. It yields the protein CASSPGLPGGLRETQYF.

This rearrangement joins TRBV4-1 to TRBJ1-2; 7 positions match TRBD1. This CDR3 has 17 amino acids. V gave up 0 bases and J gave up 5 bases; unmatched junction bases: 12. Germline-derived CDR1 and CDR2 are MGHRA and YSYEKL. CDR3 sequence reads: CASSQDRPTGAGYGYTF. The CDR3 nucleotides read TGCGCCAGCAGCCAAGATCGCCCTACAGGGGCCGGGTATGGCTACACCTTC.

This clone was seen a few times. V and J are TRBV11-2 and TRBJ1-1; TRBD1 matches 8 bases. V shed 3 bases and J 1 base; nucleotides not matched to a gene: 1. CDR1 SGHAT and CDR2 FQNNGV come from the germline V gene. This CDR3 is built from 14 residues. This CDR3 is CASSFGTGNTEAFF. In nucleotides, the CDR3 is TGTGCCAGCAGCTTTGGGACAGGGAACACTGAAGCTTTCTTT.

The gene calls are TRBV19 and TRBJ1-5; 8 positions agree with TRBD1. The CDR3 is 15 residues long. Unmatched junction bases numbered 14, after V lost 10 bases and J lost 6 bases. Germline V gives CDR1 LNHDA, CDR2 SQIVND (reference sequence). The CDR3 DNA is TGTGCCACCACCCTCGACAGGGGAGGCCTTCAGCCCCAGCATTTT. Its protein product is CATTLDRGGLQPQHF. Variable domain in full (rest from reference TRBV19 and TRBJ1-5): DGGITQSPKYLFRKEGQNVTLSCEQNLNHDAMYWYRQDPGQGLRLIYYSQIVNDFQKGDIAEGYSVSREKKESFPLTVTSAQKNPTAFYLCATTLDRGGLQPQHFGDGTRLSIL.